This TCR beta chain was retrieved from a study of T cell responses to AZD1222 COVID-19 vaccine (dated by TCRdb to the early 2020s). About the full investigation: TCR sequencing covered over 230 trial participants: approximately 200 given two doses of AZD1222 and some 25 given two doses of MenACWY control vaccine. Trial participants were enrolled by age into subgroups of 18-55, 56-69 and 70-plus years, and around 150, 28 and 57 TCR-sequenced participants, respectively, were included in these subgroups.

Of note for this clone: Its target antigen remains unknown. Base quality data are lacking; no much larger clone is found one base away.

The CDR3 regions of human TCRbeta chains were subjected to immunosequencing. In the paper's pipeline: TCRs in the repertoires were compared against a reference library of SARS-CoV-2-specific TCRs that had been generated with the MIRA antigen-specificity platform. Breadth was defined as the fraction of unique TCRs that were SARS-CoV-2-associated, and depth was defined as the fraction of total T cells that were SARS-CoV-2-associated. Using the MIRA data, each spike-specific TCR was assigned both to the spike region to which the TCR was reactive and to a CD4 or CD8 class. Log10-transformed breadth and depth values were compared by one-way ANOVA with Sidak's multiple comparisons tests. Imported from immuneACCESS, the table was reduced by TCRdb to in-frame sequences with V and J called. These copies leave out some clones; in studies compared against another copy, an unresolved V gene accounts for under half, and the cause of the remainder is not known. The DNA was the basis for D and trimming; V, J and clone size are from that table. The table for this sample lists about 150,000 clones; approximately 88% of them were counted only once. The ten biggest clones cover over 1% of the sample.

The full study reports these points: Conclusions about previously exposed vaccinees are limited, since just five or six AZD1222 recipients were seropositive for SARS-CoV-2 at baseline. A significant rise in spike-specific TCR breadth and depth was observed after two AZD1222 doses relative to day 0 and relative to MenACWY recipients. Vaccine-associated CD4 TCRs spanned the whole spike protein, with dominant responses in regions 160-218 and 743-854. Epitopes outside the regions mutated in the B.1.351 and B.1.1.7 variants were reportedly recognized by nearly half of the unique spike-specific TCRs. Because no samples from the day 14 peak response were available, repertoires could be characterized only after the peak T cell response. Most participants were white British and females outnumbered males, and the authors suggested that clonal diversity may have been underestimated. The 56-69-year group was small, and its depth increase did not reach significance, likely because of low power.

CDR1 and CDR2 are drawn from the germline V gene: SNHLY, FYNNEI. V drops 6 bases and J drops 4 bases, leaving 19 bases in between. Inclusive of the bounding cysteine and phenylalanine, the CDR3 is 16 residues long. Of the read, only the CDR3 DNA is kept; its 48 bases are in frame from base 1. The sample's time point, from its label and the paper: about 28 days (+/-7) after the second vaccine dose. AZD1222 recipients with second doses at about 4 weeks or about 12 weeks were pooled, because spike-specific TCR depth and breadth did not differ between schedules. Vaccinee samples were obtained from the UK trials COV001 and COV002, which included a single-blind randomized controlled phase 2/3 trial of AZD1222 (ChAdOx1 nCoV-19) in healthy adults. Trial participant PBMC samples were collected at day 0 and day 28 after the second dose for TCRbeta chain sequencing.

The receptor was isolated from an adult who received the AZD1222 COVID-19 vaccine. The sequencing here drew on peripheral blood, taken 28 days after the second AZD1222 dose. The sequence links TRBV2 to TRBJ2-1, with the D gene tentatively TRBD1 or TRBD2, based on 5 matching bases in each. The sequenced DNA: TGTGCCAGCAGCCGCCCAGGGACGCCGGGTTACAATGAGCAGTTCTTC. Its product reads: CASSRPGTPGYNEQFF.